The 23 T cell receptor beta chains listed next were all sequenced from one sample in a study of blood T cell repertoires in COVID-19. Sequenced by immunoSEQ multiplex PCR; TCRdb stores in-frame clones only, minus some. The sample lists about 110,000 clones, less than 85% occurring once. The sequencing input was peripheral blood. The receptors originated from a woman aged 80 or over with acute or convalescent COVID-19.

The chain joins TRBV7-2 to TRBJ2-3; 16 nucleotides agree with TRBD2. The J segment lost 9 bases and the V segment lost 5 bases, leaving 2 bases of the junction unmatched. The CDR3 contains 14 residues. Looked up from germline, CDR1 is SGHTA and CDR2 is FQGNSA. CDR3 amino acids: CASSTGLAGGTQYF. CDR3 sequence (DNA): TGTGCCAGCAGCACGGGACTAGCGGGGGGGACGCAGTATTTT. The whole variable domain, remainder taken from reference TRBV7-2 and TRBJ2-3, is GAGVSQSPSNKVTEKGKDVELRCDPISGHTALYWYRQSLGQGLEFLIYFQGNSAPDKSGLPSDRFSAERTGGSVSTLTIQRTQQEDSAVYLCASSTGLAGGTQYFGPGTRLTVL.

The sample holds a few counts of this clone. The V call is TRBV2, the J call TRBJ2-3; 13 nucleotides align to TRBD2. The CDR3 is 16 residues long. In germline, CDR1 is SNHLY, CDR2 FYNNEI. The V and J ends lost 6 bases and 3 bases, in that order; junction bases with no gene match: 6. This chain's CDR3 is CASSDTSGGATDTQYF. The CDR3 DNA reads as TGTGCCAGCAGCGATACTAGCGGGGGGGCAACAGATACGCAGTATTTT.

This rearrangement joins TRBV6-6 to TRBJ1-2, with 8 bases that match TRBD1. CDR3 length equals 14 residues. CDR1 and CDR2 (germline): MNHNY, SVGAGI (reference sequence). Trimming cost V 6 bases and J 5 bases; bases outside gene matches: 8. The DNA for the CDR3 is TGTGCCAGCAGATCACCGGACAGGGTTTATGGCTACACCTTC. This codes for CASRSPDRVYGYTF.

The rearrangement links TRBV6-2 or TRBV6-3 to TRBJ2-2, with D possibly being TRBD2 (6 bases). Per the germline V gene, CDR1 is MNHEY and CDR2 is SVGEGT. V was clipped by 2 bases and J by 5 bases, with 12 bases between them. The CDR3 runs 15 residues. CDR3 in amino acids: CASSYGGRGTGELFF. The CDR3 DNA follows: TGTGCCAGCAGTTACGGAGGGAGAGGAACCGGGGAGCTGTTTTTT.

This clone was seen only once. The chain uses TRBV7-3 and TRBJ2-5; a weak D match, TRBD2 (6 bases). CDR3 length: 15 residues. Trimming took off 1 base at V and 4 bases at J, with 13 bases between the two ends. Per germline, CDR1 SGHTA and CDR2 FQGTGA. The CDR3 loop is CASSLNSGVAETQYF. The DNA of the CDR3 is TGTGCCAGCAGCTTAAATTCGGGGGTCGCAGAGACCCAGTACTTC.

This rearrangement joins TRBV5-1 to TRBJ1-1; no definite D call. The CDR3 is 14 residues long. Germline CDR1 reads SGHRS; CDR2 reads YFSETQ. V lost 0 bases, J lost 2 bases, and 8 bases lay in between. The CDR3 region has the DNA TGCGCCAGCAGCTTGGAAATTCCAAACACTGAAGCTTTCTTT. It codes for CASSLEIPNTEAFF.

The CDR3 loop is CASSLQGADTDTQYF. In nucleotides, the CDR3 is TGTGCCAGCAGCCTGCAGGGGGCGGACACAGATACGCAGTATTTT. The rearrangement joins TRBV7-2 to TRBJ2-3; TRBD1 agrees at 8 bases. The junction had 6 bases not matched to a gene; V was cut back by 5 bases and J by 2 bases. The germline V gene encodes CDR1 SGHTA and CDR2 FQGNSA. This CDR3 is built from 15 residues.

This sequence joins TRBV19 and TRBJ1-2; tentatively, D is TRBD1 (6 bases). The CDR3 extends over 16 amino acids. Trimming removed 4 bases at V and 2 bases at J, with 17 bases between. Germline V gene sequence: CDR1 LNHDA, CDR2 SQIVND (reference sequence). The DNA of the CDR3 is TGTGCCAGTAGTACCGCTTTTGGACAGTCCAACTATGGCTACACCTTC. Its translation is CASSTAFGQSNYGYTF. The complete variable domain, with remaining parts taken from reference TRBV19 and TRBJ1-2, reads DGGITQSPKYLFRKEGQNVTLSCEQNLNHDAMYWYRQDPGQGLRLIYYSQIVNDFQKGDIAEGYSVSREKKESFPLTVTSAQKNPTAFYLCASSTAFGQSNYGYTFGSGTRLTVV.

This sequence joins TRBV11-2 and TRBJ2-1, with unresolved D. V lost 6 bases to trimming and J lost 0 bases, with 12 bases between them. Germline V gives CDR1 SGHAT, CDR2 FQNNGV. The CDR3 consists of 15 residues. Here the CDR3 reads CASRIRFHSYNEQFF. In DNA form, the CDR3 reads TGTGCCAGCAGGATCAGATTTCACTCCTACAATGAGCAGTTCTTC.

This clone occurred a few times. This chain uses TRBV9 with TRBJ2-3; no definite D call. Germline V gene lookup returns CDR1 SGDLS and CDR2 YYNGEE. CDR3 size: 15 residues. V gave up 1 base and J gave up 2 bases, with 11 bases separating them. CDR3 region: CASSVQATNTDTQYF. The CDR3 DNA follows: TGTGCCAGCAGCGTACAGGCGACAAACACAGATACGCAGTATTTT.

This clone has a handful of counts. For the CDR3, the DNA is TGTGCCAGCAGTTCCGGACAGCTGAACTATGGCTACACCTTC. It yields the protein CASSSGQLNYGYTF. This chain joins TRBV7-2 and TRBJ1-2, with D perhaps TRBD1 (6 bases). The V and J ends lost 6 bases and 2 bases respectively, with 13 bases between them. The CDR3 totals 14 residues. Germline CDR1 and CDR2: SGHTA and FQGNSA.

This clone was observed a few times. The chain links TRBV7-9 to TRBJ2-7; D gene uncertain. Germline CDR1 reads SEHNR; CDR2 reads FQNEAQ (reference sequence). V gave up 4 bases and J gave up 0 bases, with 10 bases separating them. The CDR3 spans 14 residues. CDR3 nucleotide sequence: TGTGCCAGCAGCTCGATGATGAGCTCCTACGAGCAGTACTTC. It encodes CASSSMMSSYEQYF.

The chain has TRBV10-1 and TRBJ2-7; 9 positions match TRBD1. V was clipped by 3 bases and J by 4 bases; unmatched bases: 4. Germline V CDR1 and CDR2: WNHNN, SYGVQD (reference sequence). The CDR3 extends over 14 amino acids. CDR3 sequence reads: CASSEGQGRYEQYF. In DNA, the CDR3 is TGCGCCAGCAGTGAAGGACAGGGGAGGTACGAGCAGTACTTC.

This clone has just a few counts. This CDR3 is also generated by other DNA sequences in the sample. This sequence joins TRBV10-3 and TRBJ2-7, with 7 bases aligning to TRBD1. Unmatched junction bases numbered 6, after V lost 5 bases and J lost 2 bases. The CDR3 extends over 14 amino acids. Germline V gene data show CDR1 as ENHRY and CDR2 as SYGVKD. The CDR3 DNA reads TGTGCCATCAGTAGTGGGACAGTGACCTACGAGCAGTACTTC. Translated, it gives CAISSGTVTYEQYF.

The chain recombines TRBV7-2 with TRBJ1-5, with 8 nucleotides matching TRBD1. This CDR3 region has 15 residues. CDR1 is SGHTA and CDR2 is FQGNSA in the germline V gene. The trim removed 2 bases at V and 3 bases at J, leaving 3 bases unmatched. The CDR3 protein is CASSLNRGNNQPQHF. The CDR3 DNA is TGTGCCAGCAGCTTAAACAGGGGGAACAATCAGCCCCAGCATTTT.

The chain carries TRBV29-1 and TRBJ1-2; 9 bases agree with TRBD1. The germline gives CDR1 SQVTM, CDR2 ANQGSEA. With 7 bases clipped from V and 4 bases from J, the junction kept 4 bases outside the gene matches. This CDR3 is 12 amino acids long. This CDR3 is CSAGDRVYGYTF. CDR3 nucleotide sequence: TGCAGCGCCGGGGACAGGGTCTATGGCTACACCTTC.

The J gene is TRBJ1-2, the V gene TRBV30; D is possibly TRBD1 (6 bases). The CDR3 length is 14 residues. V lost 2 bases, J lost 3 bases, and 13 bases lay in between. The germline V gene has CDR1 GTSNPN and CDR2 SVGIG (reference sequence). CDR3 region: CAWSFLQGDYGYTF. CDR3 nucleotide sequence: TGTGCCTGGAGTTTCCTACAGGGAGACTATGGCTACACCTTC.

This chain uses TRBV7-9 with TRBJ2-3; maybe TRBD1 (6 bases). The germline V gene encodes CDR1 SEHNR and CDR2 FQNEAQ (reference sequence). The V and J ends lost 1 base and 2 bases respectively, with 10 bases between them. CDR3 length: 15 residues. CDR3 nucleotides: TGTGCCAGCAGCTTAGTCGGACAGAACACAGATACGCAGTATTTT. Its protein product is CASSLVGQNTDTQYF.

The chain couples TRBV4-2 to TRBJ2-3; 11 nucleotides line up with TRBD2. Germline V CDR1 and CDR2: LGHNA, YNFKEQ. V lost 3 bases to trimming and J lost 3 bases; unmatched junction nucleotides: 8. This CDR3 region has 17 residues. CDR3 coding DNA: TGTGCCAGCAGCCAGTCCTCACTAGCGGGAGTTACAGATACGCAGTATTTT. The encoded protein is CASSQSSLAGVTDTQYF.

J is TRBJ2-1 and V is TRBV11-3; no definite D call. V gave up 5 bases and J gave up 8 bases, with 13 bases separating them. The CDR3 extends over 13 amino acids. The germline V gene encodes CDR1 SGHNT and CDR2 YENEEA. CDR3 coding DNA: TGTGCCAGCAGCCCCCCGGTTGTTGATGAGCAGTTCTTC. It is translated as CASSPPVVDEQFF.

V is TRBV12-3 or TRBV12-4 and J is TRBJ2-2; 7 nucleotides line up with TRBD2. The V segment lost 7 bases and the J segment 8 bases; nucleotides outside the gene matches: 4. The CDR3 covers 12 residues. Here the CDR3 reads CASMREMGELFF. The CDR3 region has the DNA TGTGCCAGCATGCGGGAGATGGGGGAGCTGTTTTTT.

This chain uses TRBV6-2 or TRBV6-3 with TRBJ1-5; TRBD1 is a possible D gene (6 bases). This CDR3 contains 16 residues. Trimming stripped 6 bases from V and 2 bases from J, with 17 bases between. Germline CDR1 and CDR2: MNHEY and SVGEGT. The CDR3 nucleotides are TGTGCCAGCAGCGACCAAGTACAGGGACGCAATCAGCCCCAGCATTTT. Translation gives CASSDQVQGRNQPQHF.

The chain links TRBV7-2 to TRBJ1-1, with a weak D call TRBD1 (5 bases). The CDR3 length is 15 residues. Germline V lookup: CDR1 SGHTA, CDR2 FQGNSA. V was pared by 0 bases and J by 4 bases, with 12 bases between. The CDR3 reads CASSLAGIQGTEAFF. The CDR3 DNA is TGTGCCAGCAGCTTAGCGGGAATCCAGGGCACTGAAGCTTTCTTT.